Listed here is a single TCR beta chain. Its ends do not fully match the called genes, so a read error is possible. These data are taken from a study of blood T cells in healthy people across ages. The V gene's germline CDR1 is DFQATT and CDR2 SNEGSKA (reference sequence). The CDR3 has 12 amino acids. A J-beta primer mix and a sample-barcoded 5' primer were used in a second PCR of about 7 to 12 cycles. The authors tagged each cDNA molecule using a template-switch adaptor with 12 random nucleotides. TCRdb used MiXCR to reprocess the 5' RACE reads, holding one entry per CDR3 protein. The data contain about 680,000 distinct CDR3 sequences, 49% of them singletons.

Source material: blood. The clonotype was recovered from a woman aged 55-69 years in good health. V usage is TRBV20-1 and J usage is TRBJ1-2, with D unresolved. The CDR3 region has the DNA TGCAGTGCTACCTCTCCAGGAGACGGCTGCACCTTC. Translation gives CSATSPGDGCTF.